This entry lists 8 T cell receptor beta chains sequenced from one sample in a study of blood T cell repertoires in COVID-19. The method was immunoSEQ multiplex PCR; TCRdb's version includes in-frame clones alone and lacks a portion of them. The data contain almost 350,000 clones, 88% of them singletons. Sequenced material: PBMCs or T cells enriched from blood (not recorded which). The receptors were sampled from a woman between 25 and 40 years old who had been exposed to COVID-19.

J is TRBJ2-7 and V is TRBV11-2, with a possible D match to TRBD2 (6 bases). The CDR3 consists of 15 residues. V was trimmed by 6 bases and J by 3 bases, leaving 18 bases between them. The germline V gene has CDR1 SGHAT and CDR2 FQNNGV. DNA of the CDR3: TGTGCCAGCAGTCACAGGAGGGCGTCGGGCTACGAGCAGTACTTC. Translating it yields CASSHRRASGYEQYF.

Concerning this clone itself: Distinct nucleotide sequences in the sample also encode this CDR3. The chain couples TRBV28 to TRBJ1-2; tentatively, D is TRBD1 (5 bases). V was cut by 2 bases and J by 6 bases, with 7 bases left in between. Germline CDR1 MDHEN, CDR2 SYDVKM. The CDR3 contains 12 residues. CDR3 nucleotides: TGTGCCAGCAGTTTAAGGACACATGGCTACACCTTC. Translation gives CASSLRTHGYTF.

The chain recombines TRBV6-5 with TRBJ1-2; 9 bases fit TRBD1. Looked up from germline, CDR1 is MNHEY and CDR2 is SVGAGI. The V gene end was trimmed by 5 bases and the J gene end by 4 bases; junction bases not matched to a gene: 8. CDR3 size: 15 residues. The CDR3 sequence: CASSPLTGGSYGYTF. The DNA of the CDR3 is TGTGCCAGCAGTCCACTGACAGGGGGATCCTATGGCTACACCTTC.

J is TRBJ2-3 and V is TRBV7-3; 7 nucleotides match TRBD2. The ends lost 1 base at V and 1 base at J; junction bases unmatched: 5. The length of the CDR3 is 16 residues. Germline V gives CDR1 SGHTA, CDR2 FQGTGA. CDR3 amino acids: CASSLIGGSGTDTQYF. The CDR3 coding sequence is TGTGCCAGCAGCTTAATCGGGGGGAGCGGCACAGATACGCAGTATTTT.

The chain is built from TRBV28 and TRBJ2-5, with D unresolved. CDR3 length equals 14 residues. The germline V gene has CDR1 MDHEN and CDR2 SYDVKM. Trimming stripped 1 base from V and 4 bases from J, with 10 bases between. Here the CDR3 DNA reads TGTGCCAGCAGTTTATCAACCAGGCGAGAGACCCAGTACTTC. Amino acids: CASSLSTRRETQYF.

This rearrangement joins TRBV2 to TRBJ2-1; 8 bases line up with TRBD2. CDR1 is SNHLY and CDR2 is FYNNEI in the germline V gene. V gave up 3 bases and J gave up 12 bases; unmatched junction bases: 4. This CDR3 has 12 residues. As DNA, the CDR3 is TGTGCCAGCAGTGATGGGACTAGGAGGCAGTTCTTC. Translated: CASSDGTRRQFF.

Here the CDR3 DNA reads TGCGCCACCAGATCCGGGACTAGTTCGGAGCAGTACTTC. Translation gives CATRSGTSSEQYF. The rearrangement links TRBV5-1 to TRBJ2-7; 8 nucleotides line up with TRBD2. Trimming removed 9 bases from V and 7 bases from J; junction bases left unmatched: 12. The CDR3 is 13 amino acids. The germline V gene has CDR1 SGHRS and CDR2 YFSETQ.

This clone was seen only once. The chain uses TRBV7-9 and TRBJ2-7; TRBD2 is a possible D gene (6 bases). This CDR3 has 16 residues. Germline CDR1 reads SEHNR; CDR2 reads FQNEAQ (reference sequence). V was shortened by 3 bases and J by 0 bases, with 15 bases between the two germline ends. This CDR3 reads CASSFGNPGSSYEQYF. CDR3 bases: TGTGCCAGCAGCTTCGGGAACCCCGGGAGCTCCTACGAGCAGTACTTC.